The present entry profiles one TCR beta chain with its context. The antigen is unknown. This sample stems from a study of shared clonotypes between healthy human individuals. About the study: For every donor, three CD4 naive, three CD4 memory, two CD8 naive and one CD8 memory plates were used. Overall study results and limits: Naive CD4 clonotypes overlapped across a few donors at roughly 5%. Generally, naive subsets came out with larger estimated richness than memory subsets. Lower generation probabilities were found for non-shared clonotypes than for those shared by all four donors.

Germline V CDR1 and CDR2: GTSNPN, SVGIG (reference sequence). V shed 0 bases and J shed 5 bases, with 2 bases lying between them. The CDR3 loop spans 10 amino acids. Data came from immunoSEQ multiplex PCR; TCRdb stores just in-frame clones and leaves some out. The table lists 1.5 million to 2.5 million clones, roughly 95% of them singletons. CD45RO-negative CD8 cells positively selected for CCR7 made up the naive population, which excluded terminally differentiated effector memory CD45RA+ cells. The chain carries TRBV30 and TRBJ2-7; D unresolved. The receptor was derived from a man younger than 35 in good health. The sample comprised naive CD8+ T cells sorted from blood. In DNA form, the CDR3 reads TGTGCCTGGAGTGTTAACGAGCAGTACTTC. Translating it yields CAWSVNEQYF.